This T cell receptor beta chain was recovered during a study of T cells in localized non-small cell lung cancer. Whole-study findings and limits: Uninvolved adjacent lung had more T cell clonality than any other tissue, topping tumor. Out of the top 100 tumor clones, a median around 57 were seen in adjacent lung. Elevated circulating T cell density in blood was associated with longer overall survival.

With regard to this clone: Its specificity is not known.

The V and J ends lost 5 bases and 5 bases respectively, with 19 bases between them. CDR1 is MNHEY and CDR2 is SVGAGI in the germline V gene. This CDR3 has 15 amino acids. The data were produced by immunoSEQ multiplex PCR, yet TCRdb's version contains in-frame clones alone and is incomplete. Among about 15,000 clones listed, 85% were seen once. The sequence was collected from a woman aged 40-69 years with stage I lung adenocarcinoma. The rearrangement joins TRBV6-5 to TRBJ2-7; either TRBD1 or TRBD2 may supply D (7 bases each). Sample: peripheral blood, taken before any cancer treatment. The CDR3 DNA is TGTGCCAGCAGTAACACAGGGGTGGGGGGGAACGAGCAGTACTTC. Translating gives CASSNTGVGGNEQYF.